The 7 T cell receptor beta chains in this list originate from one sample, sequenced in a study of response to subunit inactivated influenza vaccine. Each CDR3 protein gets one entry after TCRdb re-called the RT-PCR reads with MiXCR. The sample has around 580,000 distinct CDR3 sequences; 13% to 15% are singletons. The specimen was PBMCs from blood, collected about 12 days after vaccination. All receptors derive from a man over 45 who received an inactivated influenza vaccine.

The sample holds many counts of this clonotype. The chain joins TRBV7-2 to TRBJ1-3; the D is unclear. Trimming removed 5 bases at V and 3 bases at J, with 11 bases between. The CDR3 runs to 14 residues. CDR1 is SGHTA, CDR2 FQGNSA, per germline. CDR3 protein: CASSPGLVGNTIYF. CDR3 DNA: TGTGCCAGCAGCCCCGGTCTGGTTGGAAACACCATATATTTT.

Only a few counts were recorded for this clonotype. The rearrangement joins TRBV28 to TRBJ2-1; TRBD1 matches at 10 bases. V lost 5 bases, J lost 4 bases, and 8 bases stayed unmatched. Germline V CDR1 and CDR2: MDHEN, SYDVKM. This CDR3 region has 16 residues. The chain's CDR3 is CASSPPGTGDYNEQFF. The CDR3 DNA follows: TGTGCCAGCAGTCCACCCGGGACAGGGGATTACAATGAGCAGTTCTTC.

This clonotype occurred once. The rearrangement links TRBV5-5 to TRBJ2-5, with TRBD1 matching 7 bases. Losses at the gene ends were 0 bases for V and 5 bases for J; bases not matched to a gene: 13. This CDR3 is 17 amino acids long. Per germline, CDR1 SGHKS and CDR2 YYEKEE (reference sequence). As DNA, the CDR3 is TGTGCCAGCAGCTTGGTACAGGGGATGCTATTGATTGAGACCCAGTACTTC. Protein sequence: CASSLVQGMLLIETQYF. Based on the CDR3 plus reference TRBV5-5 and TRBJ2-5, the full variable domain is DAGVTQSPTHLIKTRGQQVTLRCSPISGHKSVSWYQQVLGQGPQFIFQYYEKEERGRGNFPDRFSARQFPNYSSELNVNALLLGDSALYLCASSLVQGMLLIETQYFGPGTRLLVL.

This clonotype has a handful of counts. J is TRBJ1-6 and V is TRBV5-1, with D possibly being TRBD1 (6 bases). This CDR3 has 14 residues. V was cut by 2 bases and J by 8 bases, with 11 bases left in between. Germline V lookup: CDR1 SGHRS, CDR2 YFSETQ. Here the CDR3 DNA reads TGCGCCAGCAGCTTCCAGGGGAGCGATTCACCCCTCCACTTT. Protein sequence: CASSFQGSDSPLHF.

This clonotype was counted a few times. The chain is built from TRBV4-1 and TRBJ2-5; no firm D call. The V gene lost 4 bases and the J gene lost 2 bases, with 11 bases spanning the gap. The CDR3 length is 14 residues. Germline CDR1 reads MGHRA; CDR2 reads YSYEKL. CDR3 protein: CASSRGRIQETQYF. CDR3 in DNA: TGCGCCAGCAGCCGAGGAAGGATTCAAGAGACCCAGTACTTC.

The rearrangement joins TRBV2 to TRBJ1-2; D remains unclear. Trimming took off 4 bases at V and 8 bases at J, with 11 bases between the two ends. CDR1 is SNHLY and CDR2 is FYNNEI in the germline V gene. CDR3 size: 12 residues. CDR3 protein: CASSVSARGYTF. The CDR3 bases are TGTGCCAGCAGTGTATCCGCACGGGGCTACACCTTC.

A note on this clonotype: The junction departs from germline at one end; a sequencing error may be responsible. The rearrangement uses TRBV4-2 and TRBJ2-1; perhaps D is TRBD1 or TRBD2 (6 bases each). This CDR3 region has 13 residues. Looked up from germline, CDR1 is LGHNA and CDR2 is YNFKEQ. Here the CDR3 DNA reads TGTGACAGCAGCCAGGGGCAGGGGAGGGAGCAGTTCTTC. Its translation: CDSSQGQGREQFF.